The 30 T cell receptor beta chains below were found in one sample sequenced in a study of T cell clones after liver transplantation (dated by TCRdb to the late 2010s). The receptor library was made with the immunoSEQ multiplex PCR assay. TCRdb mirrors the immuneACCESS table, restricted to in-frame sequences. Some clones are absent from its copies; in checked studies, under half trace to an unresolved V gene, and the reason for the others is unknown. For this sample the table gives some 60,000 clones, of which around three quarters were detected only once. The top ten clones comprise about 2.7% of the sample. The source was CD4+ T cells from blood, collected at the roughly 15-month timepoint. All receptors come from a human patient who received a liver transplant. Following transplantation, T cells from the graft donor may be among those present.

This clone has a single count. The V and J genes are TRBV18 and TRBJ2-1; D is unclear. There are 15 residues in the CDR3. CDR1 and CDR2 (germline): KGHSH, LQKENI. Trimming took off 3 bases at V and 5 bases at J, with 14 bases between the two ends. The CDR3 here is CASSPPGRRDNEQFF. In DNA, the CDR3 is TGTGCCAGCTCACCTCCCGGGCGGCGAGACAATGAGCAGTTCTTC.

The chain employs TRBV6-6 and TRBJ1-2, with a weak D call TRBD1 (5 bases). Trimming removed 5 bases at V and 0 bases at J, with 7 bases between. Germline values: CDR1 MNHNY, CDR2 SVGAGI (reference sequence). The CDR3 covers 13 residues. In DNA, the CDR3 is TGTGCCAGCAGTGGGACCTCTAACTATGGCTACACCTTC. Translating gives CASSGTSNYGYTF.

This clone was detected once. This chain connects TRBV29-1 to TRBJ1-4, with a weak D call TRBD1 (5 bases). Trimming cost V 6 bases and J 0 bases, with 8 bases left between them. The germline V gene encodes CDR1 SQVTM and CDR2 ANQGSEA. The CDR3 runs to 13 residues. The CDR3 DNA reads as TGCAGCGTCGACAGTGCAACTAATGAAAAACTGTTTTTT. It yields the protein CSVDSATNEKLFF.

This clone was seen at least ten times. This rearrangement joins TRBV27 to TRBJ2-7; 14 nucleotides align to TRBD2. Germline lookup yields CDR1 MNHEY and CDR2 SMNVEV (reference sequence). CDR3 length: 16 amino acids. The J segment lost 2 bases and the V segment lost 5 bases, leaving 5 bases of the junction unmatched. CDR3 in DNA: TGTGCCAGCAGTATCGGACTAGCGGGGGGCCCCTACGAGCAGTACTTC. Its protein is CASSIGLAGGPYEQYF.

V usage is TRBV4-2 and J usage is TRBJ2-4, with 8 bases aligning to TRBD2. Germline loops: CDR1 LGHNA, CDR2 YNFKEQ. The CDR3 sequence is 15 residues long. V dropped 4 bases and J dropped 8; count of bases not matched to a gene: 10. This CDR3 reads CASSPRGSGADIQYF. The CDR3, as DNA: TGTGCCAGCAGCCCCCGGGGTAGCGGGGCGGACATTCAGTACTTC.

As regards this clone: The sample has other DNA sequences that encode this CDR3 too. V and J are TRBV5-6 and TRBJ2-2; 9 nucleotides match TRBD2. The V gene's germline CDR1 is SGHDT and CDR2 YYEEEE. The CDR3 is 17 amino acids. V shed 3 bases and J 4 bases; nucleotides not matched to a gene: 10. This CDR3 reads CASSSSGLAGFTGELFF. CDR3 coding DNA: TGTGCCAGCAGCTCCTCGGGGCTAGCGGGGTTCACCGGGGAGCTGTTTTTT.

The sample holds many counts of this clone. The chain couples TRBV19 to TRBJ2-1; D might be TRBD2 (5 bases). Trimming took off 3 bases at V and 6 bases at J, with 9 bases between the two ends. Per germline, CDR1 LNHDA and CDR2 SQIVND (reference sequence). The CDR3 length is 13 residues. In DNA, the CDR3 is TGTGCCAGTAGTATTACGGGGAGCAATGAGCAGTTCTTC. This gives the protein CASSITGSNEQFF. Using reference TRBV19 and TRBJ2-1 for the parts outside the CDR3, the full variable domain is DGGITQSPKYLFRKEGQNVTLSCEQNLNHDAMYWYRQDPGQGLRLIYYSQIVNDFQKGDIAEGYSVSREKKESFPLTVTSAQKNPTAFYLCASSITGSNEQFFGPGTRLTVL.

This sequence joins TRBV10-3 and TRBJ1-2; D perhaps matches TRBD1 (5 bases). This CDR3 is 14 amino acids long. The germline V and J ends were trimmed by 2 bases and 6 bases, with 13 bases remaining between them. The V gene's germline CDR1 is ENHRY and CDR2 SYGVKD. In DNA, the CDR3 is TGTGCCATCAGTGAGCCGGAGAGGGGAGATGGCTACACCTTC. Translation gives CAISEPERGDGYTF.

This clone was counted only a few times. V usage is TRBV19 and J usage is TRBJ1-6; no clear D gene. The CDR3 is 14 residues long. V shed 10 bases and J shed 13 bases, with 23 bases lying between them. Germline V lookup: CDR1 LNHDA, CDR2 SQIVND (reference sequence). The CDR3: CATMDGAPGFPLHF. The CDR3 bases are TGTGCCACAATGGATGGCGCGCCTGGATTCCCCCTCCACTTT.

A few counts support this clone. The chain recombines TRBV20-1 with TRBJ1-2; perhaps TRBD1 as D (6 bases). This CDR3 region has 11 residues. V was clipped by 4 bases and J by 7 bases, with 10 bases between them. Germline CDR1 is DFQATT and CDR2 is SNEGSKA (reference sequence). The CDR3, as DNA: TGCAGTGCTACCGACAGGAGTGGCTACACCTTC. It yields the protein CSATDRSGYTF.

This sequence joins TRBV11-3 and TRBJ2-1; 15 bases agree with TRBD2. This CDR3 has 18 amino acids. CDR1 SGHNT and CDR2 YENEEA come from the germline V gene. V was pared by 1 base and J by 7 bases, with 8 bases of the junction left unmatched. In DNA form, the CDR3 reads TGTGCCAGCAGCTTAGCACCGGGACTAGCGGGAGGAGCGAATGAGCAGTTCTTC. Residues: CASSLAPGLAGGANEQFF.

The chain links TRBV19 to TRBJ2-7; 11 nucleotides align to TRBD1. Trimming cost V 5 bases and J 4 bases; bases outside gene matches: 10. CDR1 is LNHDA and CDR2 is SQIVND in the germline V gene (reference sequence). This CDR3 spans 16 amino acids. Here the CDR3 reads CASSGAGTGGSYEQYF. The CDR3, as DNA: TGTGCCAGTAGTGGAGCGGGGACAGGGGGGTCATACGAGCAGTACTTC. The complete variable domain, with remaining parts taken from reference TRBV19 and TRBJ2-7, reads DGGITQSPKYLFRKEGQNVTLSCEQNLNHDAMYWYRQDPGQGLRLIYYSQIVNDFQKGDIAEGYSVSREKKESFPLTVTSAQKNPTAFYLCASSGAGTGGSYEQYFGPGTRLTVT.

This chain joins TRBV6-1 and TRBJ1-1; D is perhaps TRBD1 (6 bases). The CDR3 sequence is 14 residues long. With 11 bases removed from V and 1 base from J, the gap between germline ends came to 17 bases. The germline V gene has CDR1 MNHNS and CDR2 SASEGT. CDR3 DNA: TGTGCCTCCGGGCAGGGGCTAGAGAACACTGAAGCTTTCTTT. Encoded protein: CASGQGLENTEAFF.

V usage is TRBV4-2 and J usage is TRBJ2-2; the match to TRBD1 covers 7 bases. Germline CDR1 reads LGHNA; CDR2 reads YNFKEQ. This CDR3 comprises 16 residues. V shed 0 bases and J 0 bases; nucleotides not matched to a gene: 1. The CDR3 DNA sequence: TGTGCCAGCAGCCAAGAGACAGGGACGAACACCGGGGAGCTGTTTTTT. Translation gives CASSQETGTNTGELFF.

The V and J genes are TRBV7-9 and TRBJ1-4; maybe TRBD1 (5 bases). This CDR3 has 16 residues. The V and J ends lost 3 bases and 5 bases respectively, with 16 bases between them. Germline CDR1 SEHNR, CDR2 FQNEAQ (reference sequence). CDR3 loop: CASSFLRGKGNEKLFF. Here the CDR3 DNA reads TGTGCCAGCAGCTTCCTAAGGGGAAAAGGAAATGAAAAACTGTTTTTT.

This clone counts as medium-sized. The chain carries TRBV11-3 and TRBJ1-3; no reliable D call. The CDR3 has 12 residues. The germline gives CDR1 SGHNT, CDR2 YENEEA. Trimming removed 5 bases at V and 4 bases at J, with 6 bases between. CDR3 in amino acids: CASSPRGNTIYF. The CDR3 DNA reads TGTGCCAGCAGCCCCCGCGGAAACACCATATATTTT. The complete variable domain, with remaining parts taken from reference TRBV11-3 and TRBJ1-3, reads EAGVVQSPRYKIIEKKQPVAFWCNPISGHNTLYWYLQNLGQGPELLIRYENEEAVDDSQLPKDRFSAERLKGVDSTLKIQPAELGDSAVYLCASSPRGNTIYFGEGSWLTVV.

The V gene is TRBV11-3, the J gene TRBJ2-1; TRBD2 aligns across 7 bases. The V and J ends lost 5 bases and 0 bases, in that order; junction bases with no gene match: 4. The CDR3 covers 15 residues. Germline V gene sequence: CDR1 SGHNT, CDR2 YENEEA. In DNA, the CDR3 is TGTGCCAGCAGCAAACTAGCGAGCTCCTACAATGAGCAGTTCTTC. Translating it yields CASSKLASSYNEQFF. The whole variable domain, remainder taken from reference TRBV11-3 and TRBJ2-1, is EAGVVQSPRYKIIEKKQPVAFWCNPISGHNTLYWYLQNLGQGPELLIRYENEEAVDDSQLPKDRFSAERLKGVDSTLKIQPAELGDSAVYLCASSKLASSYNEQFFGPGTRLTVL.

The chain recombines TRBV7-6 with TRBJ2-6; D may be TRBD1 (6 bases). The CDR3 spans 17 residues. The germline V gene encodes CDR1 SGHVS and CDR2 FNYEAQ. V lost 1 base and J 3 bases, leaving 13 bases between the germline ends. CDR3 sequence (DNA): TGTGCCAGCAGCTTAGATAACGGACAGAGTGGGGCCAACGTCCTGACTTTC. Its protein is CASSLDNGQSGANVLTF.

The J gene is TRBJ1-5, the V gene TRBV28; D not certain. The CDR3 consists of 14 residues. V gave up 6 bases and J gave up 2 bases, with 11 bases separating them. The germline CDR1 and CDR2 sequences are MDHEN and SYDVKM. The DNA of the CDR3 is TGTGCCAGCAGCCCCTCTAGGGGCAATCAGCCCCAGCATTTT. As protein: CASSPSRGNQPQHF. Combining the CDR3 with reference TRBV28 and TRBJ1-5 gives the whole variable domain DVKVTQSSRYLVKRTGEKVFLECVQDMDHENMFWYRQDPGLGLRLIYFSYDVKMKEKGDIPEGYSVSREKKERFSLILESASTNQTSMYLCASSPSRGNQPQHFGDGTRLSIL.

This clone occurred many times. The rearrangement joins TRBV28 to TRBJ1-4; 7 positions match TRBD1. The germline V gene has CDR1 MDHEN and CDR2 SYDVKM. This CDR3 is built from 14 residues. V dropped 5 bases and J dropped 8; count of bases not matched to a gene: 8. The CDR3 sequence is CASSTGTVREKLFF. CDR3 DNA sequence: TGTGCCAGCAGTACCGGGACAGTAAGGGAAAAACTGTTTTTT.

This clone has a handful of counts. The CDR3 sequence is CASSKQQHQETQYF. DNA for the CDR3: TGTGCCAGCAGTAAGCAACAGCACCAAGAGACCCAGTACTTC. The V and J genes are TRBV28 and TRBJ2-5, with D unresolved. Trimming shortened V by 5 bases and J by 0 bases, and 10 bases separated the two germline ends. This CDR3 is 14 amino acids long. Germline-derived CDR1 and CDR2 are MDHEN and SYDVKM.

The V call is TRBV28, the J call TRBJ1-2, with D possibly being TRBD1 (5 bases). The CDR3 runs 12 residues. Germline V CDR1 and CDR2: MDHEN, SYDVKM. V was shortened by 6 bases and J by 3 bases, with 8 bases between the two germline ends. This CDR3 reads CASSQGDYGYTF. CDR3 nucleotide sequence: TGTGCCAGCAGCCAGGGAGACTATGGCTACACCTTC.

The CDR3, as DNA: TGTGCCAGCAGGACTAGCGGGAGCACAGATACGCAGTATTTT. Protein: CASRTSGSTDTQYF. The chain employs TRBV2 and TRBJ2-3; 10 positions agree with TRBD2. From germline, CDR1 is SNHLY and CDR2 FYNNEI. V lost 6 bases to trimming and J lost 0 bases; unmatched junction nucleotides: 0. This CDR3 has 14 residues. Using reference TRBV2 and TRBJ2-3 for the parts outside the CDR3, the full variable domain is EPEVTQTPSHQVTQMGQEVILRCVPISNHLYFYWYRQILGQKVEFLVSFYNNEISEKSEIFDDQFSVERPDGSNFTLKIRSTKLEDSAMYFCASRTSGSTDTQYFGPGTRLTVL.

This chain joins TRBV7-9 and TRBJ1-2, with TRBD1 identical over 9 bases. V lost 0 bases, J lost 8 bases, and 4 bases stayed unmatched. The CDR3 has 14 amino acids. Per germline, CDR1 SEHNR and CDR2 FQNEAQ (reference sequence). In DNA form, the CDR3 reads TGTGCCAGCAGCTTAGCACAGGGGGCGGAGGGCTACACCTTC. Its translation is CASSLAQGAEGYTF.

The gene calls are TRBV12-5 and TRBJ1-1, with no clear D. V lost 2 bases to trimming and J lost 2 bases, with 12 bases between them. This CDR3 has 15 amino acids. Germline V gives CDR1 LGHNT, CDR2 FRNRAP. In DNA form, the CDR3 reads TGTGCTAGTGGTTTGTGGGTAGGACCAAACACTGAAGCTTTCTTT. It is translated as CASGLWVGPNTEAFF.

This sequence joins TRBV30 and TRBJ2-1, with 8 bases identical to TRBD2. V shed 0 bases, J shed 6 bases, and the junction held 10 bases outside the gene matches. Germline loops: CDR1 GTSNPN, CDR2 SVGIG (reference sequence). The CDR3 sequence is 16 residues long. The CDR3 nucleotides read TGTGCCTGGAGTGTACCAGAGCGGGGGAGCCGCAATGAGCAGTTCTTC. It codes for CAWSVPERGSRNEQFF. Using reference TRBV30 and TRBJ2-1 for the parts outside the CDR3, the full variable domain is SQTIHQWPATLVQPVGSPLSLECTVEGTSNPNLYWYRQAAGRGLQLLFYSVGIGQISSEVPQNLSASRPQDRQFILSSKKLLLSDSGFYLCAWSVPERGSRNEQFFGPGTRLTVL.

This clone was picked up a small number of times. The CDR3, as DNA: TGTGCCAGCAGACAGACTAGCGGGAGTTTGTACGAGCAGTACGTC. Encoded protein: CASRQTSGSLYEQYV. The chain combines TRBV6-5 with TRBJ2-7; TRBD2 aligns across 12 bases. Germline CDR1 and CDR2: MNHEY and SVGAGI. The CDR3 runs to 15 residues. The J segment lost 4 bases and the V segment lost 6 bases, leaving 7 bases of the junction unmatched.

This clone was detected ten times or more. In DNA, the CDR3 is TGTGCCAGTAAAGGGGGGGCCTACGAGCAGTACTTC. Protein product: CASKGGAYEQYF. The genes are TRBV19 and TRBJ2-7; D is perhaps TRBD2 (7 bases). Looked up from germline, CDR1 is LNHDA and CDR2 is SQIVND (reference sequence). CDR3 length: 12 amino acids. V was shortened by 7 bases and J by 2 bases, with 9 bases between the two germline ends.

This chain uses TRBV7-9 with TRBJ1-2, with D maybe TRBD1 (5 bases). V lost 4 bases and J lost 8, with 20 bases in between. Germline assignment: CDR1 SEHNR and CDR2 FQNEAQ (reference sequence). This CDR3 contains 15 residues. The CDR3: CASSYGDGRFEGYTF. DNA of the CDR3: TGTGCCAGCAGCTATGGGGACGGGCGGTTCGAGGGCTACACCTTC.

The sample holds many counts of this clone. V gene TRBV5-1 combines with J gene TRBJ2-2; D might be TRBD1 or TRBD2, each matching 5 bases. Germline V CDR1 and CDR2: SGHRS, YFSETQ. The CDR3 sequence is 18 residues long. Trimming removed 4 bases from V and 0 bases from J, with 19 bases in between. The CDR3 spells CASSLMIVGTSNTGELFF. CDR3 nucleotide sequence: TGCGCCAGCAGCCTGATGATCGTGGGGACCTCGAACACCGGGGAGCTGTTTTTT.